Following are 10 T cell receptor beta chains from one sample sequenced in a study of OX40 agonist ivuxolimab in advanced cancers. The data were produced by immunoSEQ multiplex PCR, yet TCRdb's version contains in-frame clones alone and is incomplete. The sample lists 20,000 to 25,000 clones; approximately 90% were seen once. The specimen comprised CD4+ or CD8+ T cells sorted from blood, sampled in a trial of the OX40 agonist ivuxolimab. The receptors originated from an adult with an advanced solid tumor such as melanoma, head and neck, liver or kidney cancer.

The chain couples TRBV27 to TRBJ1-1, with D unresolved. Trimming left V 3 bases short and J 0 bases short, with 5 bases between. Germline-derived CDR1 and CDR2 are MNHEY and SMNVEV (reference sequence). This CDR3 has 13 amino acids. The CDR3, as DNA: TGTGCCAGCAGTTTGAGTTTGAACACTGAAGCTTTCTTT. It is translated as CASSLSLNTEAFF.

This chain joins TRBV19 and TRBJ2-1; 8 bases fit TRBD2. This CDR3 is 19 amino acids long. Germline CDR1 reads LNHDA; CDR2 reads SQIVND (reference sequence). Germline trimming cut 3 bases from V and 4 bases from J; bases unmatched to any gene: 17. For the CDR3, the DNA is TGTGCCAGTAGTATCCGGATGATACGAGCGGGAGTAGGGTACAATGAGCAGTTCTTC. Amino acid sequence: CASSIRMIRAGVGYNEQFF.

The chain links TRBV28 to TRBJ2-1, with D unclear. This CDR3 has 14 residues. The V gene lost 9 bases and the J gene lost 1 base, with 13 bases spanning the gap. Germline values: CDR1 MDHEN, CDR2 SYDVKM. CDR3 in amino acids: CASLRLPSYNEQFF. The DNA for the CDR3 is TGTGCCAGTCTCAGGTTACCTTCCTACAATGAGCAGTTCTTC.

As concerns this clone: Other DNA sequences from this sample encode an identical CDR3 as well. The CDR3 DNA reads TGTGCCAGCAGTCTCGAGGGACAGACCTCCTACGAGCAGTACTTC. Its protein product is CASSLEGQTSYEQYF. V is TRBV13 and J is TRBJ2-7; 7 nucleotides agree with TRBD1. Germline CDR1 PRHDT, CDR2 FYEKMQ (reference sequence). The length of the CDR3 is 15 residues. J gave up 0 bases and V 6 bases, and 8 bases lay outside the gene matches.

The rearrangement links TRBV11-2 to TRBJ2-7; 8 nucleotides agree with TRBD1. The CDR3 is made up of 13 amino acids. J lost 3 bases, V lost 8 bases, and 6 bases had no gene match. Looked up from germline, CDR1 is SGHAT and CDR2 is FQNNGV. The chain's CDR3 is CASGPGQGYEQYF. CDR3 in DNA: TGTGCCAGCGGTCCAGGACAGGGCTACGAGCAGTACTTC.

The chain has TRBV28 and TRBJ2-1; D is uncertain. Germline CDR1 and CDR2: MDHEN and SYDVKM. The CDR3 length is 15 residues. V lost 3 bases and J lost 1, with 10 bases in between. The DNA of the CDR3 is TGTGCCAGCAGTTTCCCAGAGAGGTCCTACAATGAGCAGTTCTTC. Translation: CASSFPERSYNEQFF.

Here the CDR3 reads CASSILSGHNEQFF. The CDR3 coding sequence is TGTGCCAGTAGTATTCTCTCCGGCCACAATGAGCAGTTCTTC. The chain is built from TRBV19 and TRBJ2-1; no clear D gene. V was pared by 3 bases and J by 5 bases, with 11 bases between. Germline loops: CDR1 LNHDA, CDR2 SQIVND (reference sequence). The CDR3 contains 14 residues.

The chain joins TRBV6-5 to TRBJ2-5; 8 nucleotides match TRBD2. The CDR3 is 14 amino acids. Germline CDR1 is MNHEY and CDR2 is SVGAGI. Trimming removed 6 bases from V and 2 bases from J; junction bases left unmatched: 5. CDR3 sequence: CASRTGGLQETQYF. The CDR3 nucleotides are TGTGCCAGCAGGACGGGAGGGCTACAAGAGACCCAGTACTTC.

This sequence joins TRBV7-2 and TRBJ2-5; 9 bases align to TRBD2. This CDR3 is 17 amino acids long. V dropped 1 base and J dropped 4; count of bases not matched to a gene: 10. In germline, CDR1 is SGHTA, CDR2 FQGNSA. CDR3 sequence: CASSLEVSGSLRETQYF. The CDR3 DNA reads as TGTGCCAGCAGCTTAGAGGTTAGCGGGAGCCTAAGAGAGACCCAGTACTTC. Full variable domain (remainder filled in from reference TRBV7-2 and TRBJ2-5): GAGVSQSPSNKVTEKGKDVELRCDPISGHTALYWYRQSLGQGLEFLIYFQGNSAPDKSGLPSDRFSAERTGGSVSTLTIQRTQQEDSAVYLCASSLEVSGSLRETQYFGPGTRLLVL.

The J gene is TRBJ2-7, the V gene TRBV7-2, with D unresolved. Trimming took off 1 base at V and 2 bases at J, with 9 bases between the two ends. CDR3 length equals 14 residues. The germline gives CDR1 SGHTA, CDR2 FQGNSA. This CDR3 is CASSLGRLAYEQYF. In DNA form, the CDR3 reads TGTGCCAGCAGCTTAGGGCGTCTAGCCTACGAGCAGTACTTC.